The subject of this entry is one T cell receptor beta chain. This clonotype has only a few counts. Its antigen remains undetermined. One base away there is no much larger clone; base qualities are not given. The germline V gene supplies CDR1 SGDLS and CDR2 YYNGEE. V is pared back by 0 bases and J by 7 bases, with 14 bases lying between the germline termini. The CDR3 spans 14 residues, from the cysteine through the phenylalanine. This entry keeps only the CDR3 DNA: 42 bases, framed from base 1. The record originates from a study of molecular identifiers for immune sequencing clone quantification (dated by TCRdb to 2017 to 2018). At the level of the whole study: For a replicate experiment, RNA from roughly 18,000 or 92,000 naive CD8 T cells was divided into five aliquots, of which four were sequenced. The study was a methods study using CD8 T cells to benchmark molecular-identifier clustering-based TCR repertoire sequencing (MIDCIRS) and TCR RNA copy counting.

Naive CD8 T cell libraries were made from 20,000 to 1,000,000 sorted cells using 10%, 30% or 50% of purified RNA. Naive CD8 T cells, defined as CD8+CD4-CCR7+CD45RA+, were FACS-sorted into RLT Plus buffer on a BD FACSAria II. Nine to eleven TCR copies' worth of Jurkat RNA were spiked into 20,000-1,000,000 naive CD8 T cell samples to test detection sensitivity. Enrichment of CD8 T cells was done with RosetteSep CD8+ T Cell Enrichment Cocktail plus Ficoll-Paque, and ACK red cell lysis came afterward. General study outcomes and caveats: About three recovered TCR RNA copies per cell were obtained by modeling, versus about ten by digital PCR, implying a capture efficiency of around 28%. The sizes of highly expanded clones could end up underestimated when identical TCR molecules share a barcode. When barcode sub-clustering was left out, chimeric consensus sequences inflated TCR diversity, with chimeras reaching as high as 47%. In CMV-specific effector cells, over 99% of molecules were held by clones above 20 RNA copies, whereas under 1% of molecules were held by such clones in naive cells. The naive libraries included spiked-in Jurkat TCR RNA (roughly 11 copies' worth), and this RNA is not part of the donor repertoire. A single cell's worth of spiked-in Jurkat TCR RNA was reported detectable even among 750,000 to 1,000,000 naive CD8 T cells.

Receptor amplification or capture employed PCR. The data were produced on a NextSeq 500. Preparation of bulk TCR libraries followed a previously described approach, with the TCR primers listed in Table S5. The Qiagen AllPrep DNA/RNA kit was used to purify total RNA. Before any analysis, reads coming from multiple sequencing runs of the same library were combined into one pool. The original pipeline was this. Reads were retained only if the reads had an exact TCR constant sequence, and the retained reads were trimmed to 150 nt and grouped according to their 12-nt molecular barcodes. Reads in each barcode group were sub-clustered using a 15% Levenshtein threshold, and a quality-weighted consensus sequence was built for each RNA molecule. Non-functional sequences were filtered out, along with any lower-count sequence sitting one edit away from another sequence. Based on fitting two negative binomial distributions, any barcode sub-cluster with under 20% of the maximum read count was discarded. TCRdb reworked the public reads: Q25 trimming with fastp, MiXCR clone assembly, productive beta chains retained. Each CDR3 protein gets just one entry, which takes the most common genes and DNA from the rows behind it. TCRdb's processing, not the study's, gives the V and J calls here. This sample gives some 580,000 distinct CDR3 sequences in total; about 25% of them show up just once. The ten largest clones add up to about 0.84% of the sample.

The rearranged segments are TRBV9 and TRBJ2-7; the D gene could be either TRBD1 or TRBD2, each agreeing at 5 bases. The sequenced sample was naive CD8+ T cells from blood, with Jurkat cell RNA spiked in. The sample's cell subset or site label, in plain terms: FACS-sorted CD8+CD4-CCR7+CD45RA+ naive T cells. The TCR sequence derives from a human donor in good health. Some libraries in this study had Jurkat cell RNA spiked in. CDR3 loop: CASSVGNLGREQYF. The sequenced DNA is TGTGCCAGCAGCGTAGGAAATCTGGGACGAGAGCAGTACTTC.